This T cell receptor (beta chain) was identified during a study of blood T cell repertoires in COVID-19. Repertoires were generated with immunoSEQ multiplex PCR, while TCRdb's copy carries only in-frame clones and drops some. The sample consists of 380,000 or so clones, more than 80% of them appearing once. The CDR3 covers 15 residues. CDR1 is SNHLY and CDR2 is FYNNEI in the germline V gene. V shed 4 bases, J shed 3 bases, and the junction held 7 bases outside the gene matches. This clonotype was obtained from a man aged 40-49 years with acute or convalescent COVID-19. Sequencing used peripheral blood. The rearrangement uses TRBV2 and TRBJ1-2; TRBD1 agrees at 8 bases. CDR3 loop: CASSALTGADYGYTF. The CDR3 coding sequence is TGTGCCAGCAGTGCCTTGACAGGGGCCGACTATGGCTACACCTTC.